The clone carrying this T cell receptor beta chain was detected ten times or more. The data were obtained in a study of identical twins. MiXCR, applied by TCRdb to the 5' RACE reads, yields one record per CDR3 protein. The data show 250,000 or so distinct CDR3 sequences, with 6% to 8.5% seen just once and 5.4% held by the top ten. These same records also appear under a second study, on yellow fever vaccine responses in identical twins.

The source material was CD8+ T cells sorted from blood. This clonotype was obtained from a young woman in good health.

The CDR3 loop is CASSETSGGAGTGELFF. DNA of the CDR3: TGTGCCAGCAGTGAGACTAGCGGGGGGGCCGGTACCGGGGAGCTGTTTTTT. The J gene is TRBJ2-2, the V gene TRBV2, with 14 bases aligning to TRBD2. Per the germline V gene, CDR1 is SNHLY and CDR2 is FYNNEI. After removal of 3 bases from V and 5 bases from J, the junction contained 5 bases not matched to a gene. The CDR3 consists of 17 residues.